A selection of T cell receptor beta chains follows, all from one sample in a study of PD-1 blockade in classical Hodgkin lymphoma. Using immunoSEQ multiplex PCR, the repertoire was profiled, and TCRdb retains in-frame clones only, with some absent. The sample has tens of thousands of clones, 88% seen once; the top ten hold roughly 5.4%. Sequenced here: peripheral blood mononuclear cells (PBMCs), sampled before the second cycle of nivolumab. These receptors were collected from a human donor with classical Hodgkin lymphoma. CDR3s include the opening cysteine and the closing phenylalanine or tryptophan. The order of the fields is J gene, V gene, CDR3 protein.

TRBJ2-5,TRBV4-1,CASRRTATSEETQYF
TRBJ1-2,TRBV5-4,CASSSHAANYGYTF
TRBJ1-2,TRBV27,CASSLGQGYGYTF
TRBJ1-3,TRBV7-9,CASSLDAVTGNTIYF
TRBJ1-1,TRBV6-5,CASSYGTLNTEAFF
TRBJ1-1,TRBV9,CASSRNTGSITEAFF
TRBJ1-5,TRBV5-1,CASSLAGQLNQPQHF
TRBJ2-4,TRBV9,CASSAGLAKNIQYF
TRBJ2-4,TRBV30,CAWRGVDLAKNIQYF
TRBJ2-7,TRBV6-1,CASRDGNRVYEQYF
TRBJ1-1,TRBV4-1,CASSFGSSEAFF
TRBJ1-3,TRBV19,CASSLVANSGNTIYF
TRBJ2-2,TRBV4-2,CASSLRTGTGELFF
TRBJ1-2,TRBV28,CASREPGRPPGGGYTF
TRBJ2-1,TRBV6-6,CASSYSSLGYEQFF
TRBJ2-2,TRBV7-9,CATTHRGQGAAGELFF
TRBJ1-2,TRBV6-5,CASSSPGRGYGYTF
TRBJ2-5,TRBV5-1,CASSATSGAGETQYF
TRBJ2-3,TRBV6-6,CASRSGPLSITDTQYF
TRBJ2-3,TRBV4-1,CASSQSGGTDTQYF
TRBJ2-2,TRBV5-1,CASSSTGSNTGELFF
TRBJ1-5,TRBV19,CATSIESNQPQHF
TRBJ2-3,TRBV5-1,CASSRDYTDTQYF
TRBJ1-6,TRBV7-8,CASSLAADGTSPLHF
TRBJ1-1,TRBV7-9,CASSYGGVTEAFF
TRBJ2-5,TRBV7-9,CASSTNQGLGIQETQYF
TRBJ2-7,TRBV5-1,CASSLEASSSYEQYF
TRBJ1-1,TRBV28,CASSSFLSRKGTEAFF
TRBJ2-7,TRBV6-1,CASRGTELPYEQYF
TRBJ2-3,TRBV19,CASSHGTIRQYF
TRBJ1-1,TRBV7-8,CASSNRQGGTEAFF
TRBJ2-5,TRBV14,CASSLTDRLETQYF
TRBJ1-4,TRBV5-1,CASSWGTGTEKLFF
TRBJ2-1,TRBV2,CASSPPGLAGGSNEQFF
TRBJ1-6,TRBV5-1,CASSPAVGSYNSPLHF
TRBJ1-3,TRBV5-1,CASSFSGGSGNTIYF
TRBJ1-4,TRBV5-1,CASSPVGGKGEKLFF
TRBJ2-7,TRBV11-2,CASRPSGGAYEQYF
TRBJ1-6,TRBV27,CASSPQGLGPGTLHF
TRBJ2-7,TRBV5-1,CASSLGGRYEQYF
TRBJ1-3,TRBV6-6,CASSSVSGNTIYF
TRBJ1-4,TRBV7-9,CASSQDNEKLFF
TRBJ1-1,TRBV5-1,CASKGGILNTEAFF
TRBJ1-2,TRBV29-1,CSVETGPDGYTF
TRBJ1-6,TRBV30,CAWKRDYNSPLHF
TRBJ1-5,TRBV28,CASIKLGRGYSNQPQHF